Sequencing of this TCR beta chain was carried out in a study of T cell repertoires in cytomegalovirus infection. Whole-study context: CMV infection plus the matching HLA type was flagged by public TCR beta signatures.

TCRdb itself ran the reads through MiXCR, one entry per CDR3 protein. The table records roughly 120,000 distinct CDR3 sequences, about 9.4% of them present only once. Germline V CDR1 and CDR2: SGHTA, FQGNSA. The CDR3 contains 15 residues. With V trimmed by 4 bases and J by 8 bases, 11 bases remained unmatched. Overall study findings and caveats: Clonotypes of TCR beta that were HLA-C-restricted and CMV-specific dominated the ex vivo response. Accumulated public TCR beta family frequency recognized individuals carrying CMV together with the relevant HLA.

A remark on this clonotype: Its specificity is unknown.

The J gene is TRBJ2-1, the V gene TRBV7-2; 7 nucleotides line up with TRBD2. The origin of this receptor is a human donor in good health (CMV status not recorded). Some clones in this sample may be carry-over from other donors' samples. The sequencing sample was made of PBMCs, sequenced either directly or after in vitro stimulation (not recorded which). Here the CDR3 reads CASSSQSTAGHEQFF. CDR3 nucleotides: TGTGCCAGCAGCTCTCAAAGTACAGCGGGACATGAGCAGTTCTTC.